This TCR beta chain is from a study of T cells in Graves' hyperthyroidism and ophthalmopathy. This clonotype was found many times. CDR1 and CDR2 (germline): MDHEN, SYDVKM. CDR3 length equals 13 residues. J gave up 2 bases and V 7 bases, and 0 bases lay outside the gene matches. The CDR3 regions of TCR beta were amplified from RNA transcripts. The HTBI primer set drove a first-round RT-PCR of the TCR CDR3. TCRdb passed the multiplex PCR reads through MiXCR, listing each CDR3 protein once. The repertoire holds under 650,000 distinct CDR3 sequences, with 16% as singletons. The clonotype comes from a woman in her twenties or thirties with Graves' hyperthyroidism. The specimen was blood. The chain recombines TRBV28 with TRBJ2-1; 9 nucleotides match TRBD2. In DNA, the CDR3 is TGTGCCAGCACTAGCGGGACCTACAATGAGCAGTTCTTC. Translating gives CASTSGTYNEQFF.